This TCR beta chain was documented in a study of blood T cells in healthy people across ages. For every donor, a draw yielded roughly 9.3 milliliters of peripheral blood. The authors ran a second PCR of about 7 to 12 cycles using a sample-barcoded 5' primer and a J-beta primer mix. Through a template-switch adaptor with 12 random nucleotides, each cDNA molecule received a tag. A single record per CDR3 protein comes from TCRdb applying MiXCR to the 5' RACE reads. The sample carries more than 1.4 million distinct CDR3 sequences, approximately 42% recorded once. The sample consisted of blood. The clonotype was recovered from a woman younger than 35 in good health.

The CDR3 spells CASSYSLGAGTTYNEQFF. The CDR3 DNA reads as TGTGCCAGCAGTTACTCACTCGGAGCGGGGACCACCTACAATGAGCAGTTCTTC. The chain has TRBV6-2 or TRBV6-3 and TRBJ2-1; 7 nucleotides align to TRBD2. V lost 0 bases to trimming and J lost 2 bases; unmatched junction nucleotides: 10. The CDR3 is 18 residues long. Germline V CDR1 and CDR2: MNHEY, SVGEGT.